The T cell receptor (beta chain) described here comes from a study of identical twins. The study's findings and limits: Beta clonotypes that were abundant in cord blood contained fewer insertions, a pattern absent from memory repertoires. Twin-shared out-of-frame alpha sequences showed excess low generation probability. Donors were not followed over many years; analysis was cross-sectional.

A universal primer site arose from template switching, and cDNA bore unique molecular identifiers. One entry per CDR3 protein results from TCRdb running MiXCR on the 5' RACE reads. The table shows roughly 470,000 distinct CDR3 sequences, with over 11% occurring only once. The ends lost 2 bases at V and 3 bases at J; junction bases unmatched: 7. The CDR3 has 16 residues. The germline gives CDR1 KGHSH, CDR2 LQKENI. A note on this clonotype: Its antigen is unidentified.

These records were also assigned to another study, of yellow fever vaccine responses in identical twins.

The chain joins TRBV18 to TRBJ2-7, with 10 nucleotides matching TRBD2. This receptor was obtained from a woman under 30 in good health. The sample consisted of CD4+ T cells sorted from blood. DNA for the CDR3: TGTGCCAGCTCACCATTGGAAGCGGGAGGGAACTACGAGCAGTACTTC. It codes for CASSPLEAGGNYEQYF.